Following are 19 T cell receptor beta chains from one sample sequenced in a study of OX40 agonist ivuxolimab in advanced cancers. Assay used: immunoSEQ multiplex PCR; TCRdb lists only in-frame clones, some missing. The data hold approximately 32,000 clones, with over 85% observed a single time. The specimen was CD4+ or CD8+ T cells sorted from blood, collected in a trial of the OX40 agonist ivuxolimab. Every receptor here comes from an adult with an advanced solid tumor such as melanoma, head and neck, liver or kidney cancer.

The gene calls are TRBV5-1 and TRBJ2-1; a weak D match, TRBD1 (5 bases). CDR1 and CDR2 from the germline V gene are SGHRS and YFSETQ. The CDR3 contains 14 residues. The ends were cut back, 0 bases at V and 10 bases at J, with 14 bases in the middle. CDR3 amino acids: CASSLEGPSSEQFF. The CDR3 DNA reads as TGCGCCAGCAGCTTGGAGGGGCCCAGCTCCGAGCAGTTCTTC.

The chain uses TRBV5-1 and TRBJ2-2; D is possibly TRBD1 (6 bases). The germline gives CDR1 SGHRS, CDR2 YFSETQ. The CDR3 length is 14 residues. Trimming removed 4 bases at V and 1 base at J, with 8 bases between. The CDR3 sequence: CASSQDRNTGELFF. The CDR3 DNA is TGCGCCAGCAGCCAGGACAGGAACACCGGGGAGCTGTTTTTT.

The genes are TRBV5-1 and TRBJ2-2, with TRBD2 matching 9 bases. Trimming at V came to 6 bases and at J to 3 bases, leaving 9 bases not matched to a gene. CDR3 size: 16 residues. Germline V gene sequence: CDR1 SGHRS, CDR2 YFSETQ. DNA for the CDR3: TGCGCCAGCACCGGGCGGGAGGGCCCTCACACCGGGGAGCTGTTTTTT. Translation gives CASTGREGPHTGELFF.

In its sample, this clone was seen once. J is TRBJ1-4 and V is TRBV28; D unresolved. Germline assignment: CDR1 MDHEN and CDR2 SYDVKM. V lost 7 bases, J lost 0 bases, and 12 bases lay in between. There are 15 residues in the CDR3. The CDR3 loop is CASTHHPSTNEKLFF. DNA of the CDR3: TGTGCCAGCACTCATCATCCCTCAACTAATGAAAAACTGTTTTTT.

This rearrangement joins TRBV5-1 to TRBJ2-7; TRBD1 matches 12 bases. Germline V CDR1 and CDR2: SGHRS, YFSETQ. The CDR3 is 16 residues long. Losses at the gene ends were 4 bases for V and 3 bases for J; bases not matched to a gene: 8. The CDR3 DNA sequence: TGCGCCAGCAGCCCGGGACAGGGGGCGATCAACTACGAGCAGTACTTC. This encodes CASSPGQGAINYEQYF.

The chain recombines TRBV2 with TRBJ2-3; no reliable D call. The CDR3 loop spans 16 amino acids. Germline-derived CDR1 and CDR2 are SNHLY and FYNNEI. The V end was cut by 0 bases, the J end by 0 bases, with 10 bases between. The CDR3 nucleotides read TGTGCCAGCAGTGAAGCCCCTTCGACTAGCACAGATACGCAGTATTTT. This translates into CASSEAPSTSTDTQYF.

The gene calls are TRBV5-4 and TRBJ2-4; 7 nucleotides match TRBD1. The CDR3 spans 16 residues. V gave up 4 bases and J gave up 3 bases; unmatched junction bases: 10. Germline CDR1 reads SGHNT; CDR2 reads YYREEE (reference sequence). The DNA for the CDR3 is TGTGCCAGCAGCCAGGGTAACAGGGGCGACAAAAACATTCAGTACTTC. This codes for CASSQGNRGDKNIQYF.

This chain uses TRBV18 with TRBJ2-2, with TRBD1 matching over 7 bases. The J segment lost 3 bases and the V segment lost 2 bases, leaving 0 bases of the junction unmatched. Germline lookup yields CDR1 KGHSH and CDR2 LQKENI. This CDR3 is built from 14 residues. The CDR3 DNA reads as TGTGCCAGCTCACCAGGGACAGACACCGGGGAGCTGTTTTTT. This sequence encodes CASSPGTDTGELFF.

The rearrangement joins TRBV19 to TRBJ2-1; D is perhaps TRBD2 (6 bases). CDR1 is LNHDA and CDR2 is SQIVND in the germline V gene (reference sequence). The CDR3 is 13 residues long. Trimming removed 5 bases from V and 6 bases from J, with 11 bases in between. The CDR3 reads CASSRLGGNEQFF. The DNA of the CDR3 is TGTGCCAGTAGTCGACTAGGAGGCAATGAGCAGTTCTTC.

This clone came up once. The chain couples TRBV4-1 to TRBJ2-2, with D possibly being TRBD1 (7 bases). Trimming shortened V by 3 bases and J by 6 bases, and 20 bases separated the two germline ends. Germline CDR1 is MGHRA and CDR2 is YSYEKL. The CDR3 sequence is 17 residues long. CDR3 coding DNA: TGCGCCAGCAGCCAGTCCAGGGGGGTGGTGAGGTCCGGGGAGCTGTTTTTT. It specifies CASSQSRGVVRSGELFF.

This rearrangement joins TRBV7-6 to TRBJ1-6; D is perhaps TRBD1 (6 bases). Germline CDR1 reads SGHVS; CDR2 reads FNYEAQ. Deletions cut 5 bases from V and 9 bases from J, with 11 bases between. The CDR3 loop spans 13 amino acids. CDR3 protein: CASSPQGSSPLHF. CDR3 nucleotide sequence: TGTGCCAGCAGCCCTCAGGGGAGTTCACCCCTCCACTTT.

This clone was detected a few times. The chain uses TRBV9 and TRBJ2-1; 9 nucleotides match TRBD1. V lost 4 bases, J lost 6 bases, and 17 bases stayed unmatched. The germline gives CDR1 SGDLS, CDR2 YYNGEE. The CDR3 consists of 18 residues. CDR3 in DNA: TGTGCCAGCAGCCTTCGAGCCCTACAGGGGGCGCCGGGCAATGAGCAGTTCTTC. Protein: CASSLRALQGAPGNEQFF.

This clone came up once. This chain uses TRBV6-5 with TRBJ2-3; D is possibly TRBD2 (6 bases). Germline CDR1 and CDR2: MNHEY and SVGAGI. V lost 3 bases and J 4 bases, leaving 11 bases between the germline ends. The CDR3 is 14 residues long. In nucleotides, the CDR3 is TGTGCCAGCAGTTATACGGGAGTGGCAGATACGCAGTATTTT. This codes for CASSYTGVADTQYF.

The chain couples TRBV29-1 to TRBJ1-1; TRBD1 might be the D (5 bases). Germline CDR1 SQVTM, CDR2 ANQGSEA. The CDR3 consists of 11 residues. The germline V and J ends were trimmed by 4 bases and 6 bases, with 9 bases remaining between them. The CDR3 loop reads CSVAEGAEAFF. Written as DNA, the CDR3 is TGCAGCGTTGCGGAAGGGGCTGAAGCTTTCTTT. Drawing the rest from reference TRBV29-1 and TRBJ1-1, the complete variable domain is SAVISQKPSRDICQRGTSLTIQCQVDSQVTMMFWYRQQPGQSLTLIATANQGSEATYESGFVIDKFPISRPNLTFSTLTVSNMSPEDSSIYLCSVAEGAEAFFGQGTRLTVV.

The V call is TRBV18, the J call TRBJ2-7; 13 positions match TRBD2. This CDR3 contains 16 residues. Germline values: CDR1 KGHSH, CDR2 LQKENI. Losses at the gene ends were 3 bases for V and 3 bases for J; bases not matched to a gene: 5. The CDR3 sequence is CASSPGTSGTLYEQYF. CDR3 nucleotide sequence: TGTGCCAGCTCACCGGGGACTAGCGGGACCCTCTACGAGCAGTACTTC.

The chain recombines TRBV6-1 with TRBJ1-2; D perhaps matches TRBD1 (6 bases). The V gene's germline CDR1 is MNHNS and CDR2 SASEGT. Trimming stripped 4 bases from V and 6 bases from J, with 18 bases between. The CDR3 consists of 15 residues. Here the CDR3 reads CASSAAGTLDNGYTF. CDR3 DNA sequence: TGTGCCAGCAGTGCCGCCGGGACATTGGACAATGGCTACACCTTC.

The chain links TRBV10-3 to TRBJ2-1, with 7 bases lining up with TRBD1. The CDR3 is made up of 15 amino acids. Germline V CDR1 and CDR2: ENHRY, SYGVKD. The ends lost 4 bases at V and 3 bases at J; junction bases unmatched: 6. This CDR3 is CAISGDRQNYNEQFF. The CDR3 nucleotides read TGTGCCATCAGTGGGGACAGACAAAACTACAATGAGCAGTTCTTC.

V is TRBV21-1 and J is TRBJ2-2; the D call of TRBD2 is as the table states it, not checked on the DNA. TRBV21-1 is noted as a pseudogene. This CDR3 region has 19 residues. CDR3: CAIIILTSGRVTNTGELFF. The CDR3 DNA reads TGTGCCATCATTATACTGACTAGCGGGCGCGTCACGAACACCGGGGAGCTGTTTTTT.

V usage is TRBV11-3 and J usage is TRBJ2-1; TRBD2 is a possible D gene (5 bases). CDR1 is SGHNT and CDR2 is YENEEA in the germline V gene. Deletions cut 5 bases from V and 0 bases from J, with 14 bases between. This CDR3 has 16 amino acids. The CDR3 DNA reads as TGTGCCAGCAGCCCCCGGACTTTCAGCTCCTACAATGAGCAGTTCTTC. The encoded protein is CASSPRTFSSYNEQFF.